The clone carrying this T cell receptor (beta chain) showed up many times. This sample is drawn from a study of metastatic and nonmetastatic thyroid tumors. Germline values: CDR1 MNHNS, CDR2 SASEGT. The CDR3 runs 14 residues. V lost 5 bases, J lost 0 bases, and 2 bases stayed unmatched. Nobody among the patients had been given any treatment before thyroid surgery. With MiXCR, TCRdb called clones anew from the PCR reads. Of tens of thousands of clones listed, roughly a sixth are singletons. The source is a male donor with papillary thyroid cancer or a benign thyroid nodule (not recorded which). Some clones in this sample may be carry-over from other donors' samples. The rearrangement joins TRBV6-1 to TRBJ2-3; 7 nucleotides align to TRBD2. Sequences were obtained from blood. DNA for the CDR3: TGTGCCAGCAGTTTGGGGGGGAGCACAGATACGCAGTATTTT. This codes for CASSLGGSTDTQYF.